Below, 11 T cell receptor beta chains from the same sample are listed, as sequenced in a study of beta chain features in type 1 diabetes. The isolated RNA, all of it, was reverse transcribed, so expressed TCRB transcripts were what got sequenced. Measured with immunoSEQ multiplex PCR; TCRdb has only the in-frame clones, and not every one. This table has 300,000 to 400,000 clones, around 9% appearing once. Regarding the study as a whole: There was a moderate but significant shortening of TCRB CDR3s in all four CD4+ subsets of Type 1 diabetes patients.

These receptors have no known antigen. Sequenced input: central memory CD4+ T cells from blood. Source of these receptors: a man aged 25-40 years with type 1 diabetes.

In its sample, this clone was seen a few times. This chain links TRBV7-9 with TRBJ2-2, with D possibly being TRBD1 (6 bases). V was shortened by 0 bases and J by 10 bases, with 9 bases between the two germline ends. CDR3 length: 13 amino acids. From germline, CDR1 is SEHNR and CDR2 FQNEAQ (reference sequence). The CDR3 DNA reads as TGTGCCAGCAGCTTAGCTCCAGGGGTGGAGCTGTTTTTT. Encoded protein: CASSLAPGVELFF.

This clone was seen a handful of times. The chain employs TRBV18 and TRBJ2-5, with TRBD2 identical over 8 bases. This CDR3 region has 16 residues. Trimming cost V 0 bases and J 5 bases; bases outside gene matches: 8. CDR1 and CDR2 from the germline V gene are KGHSH and LQKENI. The CDR3: CASSPPSGGSSETQYF. The CDR3 DNA is TGTGCCAGCTCACCACCATCGGGGGGGAGCAGCGAGACCCAGTACTTC.

The chain has TRBV7-8 and TRBJ1-5, with no clear D. The V gene's germline CDR1 is SGHVS and CDR2 FQNEAQ. Trimming stripped 1 base from V and 2 bases from J, with 9 bases between. The CDR3 consists of 15 residues. In DNA, the CDR3 is TGTGCCAGCAGCTTAGTCTCCGGGGGCAATCAGCCCCAGCATTTT. Translation: CASSLVSGGNQPQHF. The whole variable domain, filled in from reference TRBV7-8 and TRBJ1-5, reads GAGVSQSPRYKVAKRGQDVALRCDPISGHVSLFWYQQALGQGPEFLTYFQNEAQLDKSGLPSDRFFAERPEGSVSTLKIQRTQQEDSAVYLCASSLVSGGNQPQHFGDGTRLSIL.

This clone was observed a handful of times. V and J are TRBV19 and TRBJ2-1; D is perhaps TRBD1 (6 bases). V dropped 3 bases and J dropped 2 bases, with 11 bases sitting between them. CDR1 is LNHDA and CDR2 is SQIVND in the germline V gene (reference sequence). The CDR3 is 15 residues long. CDR3 protein: CASSIAQGPYNEQFF. The CDR3 DNA reads TGTGCCAGTAGTATTGCACAGGGACCCTACAATGAGCAGTTCTTC.

The rearrangement joins TRBV28 to TRBJ2-5; weak D call: TRBD2 (6 bases). The length of the CDR3 is 15 residues. V was clipped by 6 bases and J by 4 bases, with 18 bases between them. CDR1 and CDR2 (germline): MDHEN, SYDVKM. The DNA of the CDR3 is TGTGCCAGCAGCAGCGATCAGGAGCGGGCAGAGACCCAGTACTTC. Its translation is CASSSDQERAETQYF.

V usage is TRBV6-1 and J usage is TRBJ2-6; 9 nucleotides align to TRBD1. The CDR3 has 19 amino acids. The ends lost 4 bases at V and 0 bases at J; junction bases unmatched: 10. CDR1 MNHNS and CDR2 SASEGT come from the germline V gene. The CDR3: CASSVNSGTGSSGANVLTF. The CDR3 DNA reads as TGTGCCAGCAGTGTGAACTCCGGGACAGGGAGCTCTGGGGCCAACGTCCTGACTTTC.

In its sample, this clone was seen many times. The rearrangement links TRBV6-5 to TRBJ2-7, with 9 positions matching TRBD2. Germline values: CDR1 MNHEY, CDR2 SVGAGI. This CDR3 comprises 14 residues. V trimming: 0 bases; J trimming: 3 bases; junction bases outside the gene matches: 0. The CDR3 nucleotides read TGTGCCAGCAGTTACTCGCGGGGGGGCTACGAGCAGTACTTC. It codes for CASSYSRGGYEQYF.

V is TRBV2 and J is TRBJ2-7, with 10 bases matching TRBD1. After removal of 3 bases from V and 5 bases from J, the junction contained 10 bases not matched to a gene. This CDR3 comprises 16 residues. The germline V gene has CDR1 SNHLY and CDR2 FYNNEI. The CDR3 nucleotides read TGTGCCAGCAGTGACCCGGGACAGGGGCCCGCCGACGAGCAGTACTTC. This gives the protein CASSDPGQGPADEQYF.

This clone appeared a few times. The V and J genes are TRBV16 and TRBJ1-6; possible D gene TRBD1, 5 bases. The CDR3 is 16 residues long. Germline-derived CDR1 and CDR2 are KGHSY and FQNENV. The V end was cut by 4 bases, the J end by 10 bases, with 20 bases between. The CDR3 here is CASSPLPGQGRSPLHF. The CDR3 DNA sequence: TGTGCCAGCAGCCCTCTCCCTGGCCAGGGTAGATCACCCCTCCACTTT.

This chain connects TRBV30 to TRBJ2-6, with TRBD1 as a possible D gene (6 bases). V was pared by 1 base and J by 2 bases, with 9 bases between. The CDR3 spans 15 residues. Germline V gives CDR1 GTSNPN, CDR2 SVGIG (reference sequence). CDR3 bases: TGTGCCTGGAGTGGAAACAGGGCTGGGGCCAACGTCCTGACTTTC. It specifies CAWSGNRAGANVLTF.

This clone showed up just a few times. This chain links TRBV6-5 with TRBJ2-5; D unclear. The CDR3 loop spans 14 amino acids. V shed 0 bases and J shed 4 bases, with 9 bases lying between them. The germline gives CDR1 MNHEY, CDR2 SVGAGI. The CDR3 is CASSYSTDGETQYF. The CDR3 DNA follows: TGTGCCAGCAGTTACTCGACCGACGGAGAGACCCAGTACTTC.